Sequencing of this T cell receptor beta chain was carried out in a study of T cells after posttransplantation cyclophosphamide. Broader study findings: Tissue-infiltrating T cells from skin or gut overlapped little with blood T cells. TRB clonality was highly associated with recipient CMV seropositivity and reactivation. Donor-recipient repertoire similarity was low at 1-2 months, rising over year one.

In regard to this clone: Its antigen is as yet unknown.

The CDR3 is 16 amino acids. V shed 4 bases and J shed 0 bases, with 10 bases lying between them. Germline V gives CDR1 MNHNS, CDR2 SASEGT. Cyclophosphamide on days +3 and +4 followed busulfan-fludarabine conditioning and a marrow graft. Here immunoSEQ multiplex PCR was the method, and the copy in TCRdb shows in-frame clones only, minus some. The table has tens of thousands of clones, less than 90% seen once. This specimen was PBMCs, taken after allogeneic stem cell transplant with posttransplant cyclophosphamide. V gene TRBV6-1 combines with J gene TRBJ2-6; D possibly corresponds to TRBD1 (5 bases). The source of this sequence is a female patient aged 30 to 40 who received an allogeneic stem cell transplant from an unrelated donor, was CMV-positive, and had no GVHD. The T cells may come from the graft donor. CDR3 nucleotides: TGTGCCAGCAGTGGAGTGACAGCCTCTGGGGCCAACGTCCTGACTTTC. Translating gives CASSGVTASGANVLTF.